Listed here is a single TCR beta chain. Its antigen is currently unknown. The sample belongs to a study of T cell responses to AZD1222 COVID-19 vaccine. At the level of the study: Pooled together were second doses at about 4 or about 12 weeks. Findings and limits, study-wide: Spike-wide coverage was observed for vaccine-associated CD4 TCRs, with dominant responses at 160-218 and 743-854. Reportedly, nearly half of unique spike TCRs recognized epitopes outside B.1.351/B.1.1.7 mutations. It should be noted that donors were predominantly white British and more often female, and clonal diversity was possibly underestimated.

V gave up 0 bases and J gave up 6 bases; unmatched junction bases: 1. CDR1 is MRHNA, CDR2 SNTAGT, per germline. The CDR3 has 15 residues. Clones were read by immunoSEQ multiplex PCR, and TCRdb kept only the in-frame ones, dropping some. The sample lists roughly 100,000 clones, 80% to 90% occurring once. The sample was peripheral blood, taken on day 0 of AZD1222 vaccination. The sequence was collected from an adult in good health. The rearrangement links TRBV6-4 to TRBJ2-1, with 11 bases fitting TRBD2. The CDR3 sequence is CASSDSSGGANEQFF. As DNA, the CDR3 is TGTGCCAGCAGTGACTCTAGCGGGGGGGCCAATGAGCAGTTCTTC.